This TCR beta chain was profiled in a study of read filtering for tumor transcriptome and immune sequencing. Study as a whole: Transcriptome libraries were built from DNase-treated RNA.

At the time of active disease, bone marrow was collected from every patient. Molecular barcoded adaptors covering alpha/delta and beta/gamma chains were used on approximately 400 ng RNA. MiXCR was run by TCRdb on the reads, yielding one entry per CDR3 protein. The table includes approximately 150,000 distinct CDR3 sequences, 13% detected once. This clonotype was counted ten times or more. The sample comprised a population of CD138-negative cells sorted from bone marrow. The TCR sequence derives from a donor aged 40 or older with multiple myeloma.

DNA for the CDR3: TGCGCCAGCAGCCAAGTGGCGGGAGAAACCCACGAGCAGTACTTC. Amino acid sequence: CASSQVAGETHEQYF. V usage is TRBV4-3 and J usage is TRBJ2-7, with 7 bases lining up with TRBD2. The CDR3 sequence is 15 residues long. Germline-derived CDR1 and CDR2 are LGHNA and YSLEER. The V and J ends lost 1 base and 5 bases, in that order; junction bases with no gene match: 8.